One TCR beta chain is described in this entry. The antigen is undetermined. This sample was taken from a study of T cells expressing NK-cell markers. Whole-study results and caveats: A range of about 1.0-7.5% of CD8+ T cells consisted of dominant NKG2C+ clonotypes in more than five donors. In several donors, dominant clonotypes made up about 28.3-65% of CD3+CD56-NKG2C+ cells.

The CDR3 sequence is 13 residues long. After re-calling the 5' RACE reads, TCRdb lists one entry per CDR3 protein, DNA absent. In all, the sample yields approximately 440,000 distinct CDR3 sequences. Sequenced sample: blood T cells: a sorted CD56 or NKG2C T cell subset, CD4+ or CD8+ T cells, or bulk PBMC T cells (not recorded which). The TCR was taken from a woman aged 45-65 years in good health. The V gene is TRBV12-3 or TRBV12-4, the J gene TRBJ2-1. This chain's CDR3 is CASSSGSVNEQFF.